This T cell receptor (beta chain) was observed in a study of T cell responses to AZD1222 COVID-19 vaccine. Notes on the study in general: Compared with day 0, the breadth and depth of the Spike-specific TCR repertoire rose significantly after two doses of AZD1222.

CDR1 KGHSH and CDR2 LQKENI come from the germline V gene. The CDR3 length is 15 residues. Deletions cut 2 bases from V and 2 bases from J, with 11 bases between. Turning to this clone: What it binds is not known.

Profiling relied on immunoSEQ multiplex PCR, and the TCRdb table lists in-frame clones only, not all of them. The repertoire holds 90,000 to 150,000 clones, 75% to 95% seen once, with roughly 5.4% in the top ten. This specimen consisted of peripheral blood, obtained on day 0 of AZD1222 vaccination. The source of this sequence is an adult in good health. This sequence joins TRBV18 and TRBJ2-3; D gene ambiguous. The DNA for the CDR3 is TGTGCCAGCTCACCAATAGCCGTAGACACAGATACGCAGTATTTT. It encodes CASSPIAVDTDTQYF.